This record looks at one T cell receptor beta chain sequence and its context. The table lists this clonotype with a few counts. Its antigen specificity is not known. Base qualities are missing; no much larger clone stands one base away. The data belong to a study of T-cell memory formation after mild COVID-19 (dated by TCRdb to about 2021). Background on the whole study: TCR sequence clusters from the two donors were found to be largely donor specific. In a couple of donors, T-cell clones that expanded and contracted after mild COVID-19 were followed by sequencing TCRalpha and TCRbeta repertoires longitudinally. Two young, previously healthy adult volunteers, one female and one male, were included in the cohort. What the work shows at the level of the full study, not this receptor alone: Contracting CD4+ clones were found mainly in CM and EM memory subsets, while CD8+ clones were enriched in EMRA. The detection of some responding clones in pre-infection memory suggests that pre-existing cross-reactive memory T cells joined the SARS-CoV-2 response. The study included only a couple of mild cases, and larger cohorts that include severe cases with pre-infection samples were judged to be necessary. SARS-CoV-2 specificity of the second-wave clones peaking on day 37 was not confirmed. Balanced CD4/CD8 phenotypes were observed for clones contracting from day 15 to 85, whereas a bias towards CD4+ was observed for a second wave of clones expanding from day 15 to 37.

CDR3 length: 12 amino acids, cysteine to phenylalanine. Of the read, only the CDR3 DNA is kept; its 36 bases are in frame from base 1. In the germline V gene (reference sequence), CDR1 corresponds to SEHNR and CDR2 to FQNEAQ. Cut back by 4 bases and 10 bases, the V and J ends lie 14 bases apart. Ficoll-Paque density gradient centrifugation was used to isolate PBMCs. TCRdb lists the instrument as Illumina NovaSeq 6000. cDNA libraries for TCRalpha and TCRbeta were prepared by 5'RACE using constant-segment primers, with sample barcodes and unique molecular identifiers added. RNA was extracted from every sample with Trizol reagent. Libraries were amplified in two PCR steps, with a second sample barcode and Illumina TruSeq adapters added in the second step. Sequencing of libraries was performed on an Illumina NovaSeq with 2 x 150 bp paired-end reads. The study's processing was this. With migec v1.2.7, reads were demultiplexed and then collapsed into UMI-guided consensus sequences. Using mixcr v2.1.11, the UMI consensuses were aligned to TRA and TRB V and J templates and assembled into clonotypes. A clonotype was counted as expanded or contracted only if both edgeR and NoisET called the change significant, with noise models trained on biological replicates. For edgeR calls, the cutoffs were a false discovery rate-adjusted p below 0.01 and a log2 fold-change threshold of 1. As an exploratory analysis of dynamics, PCA with hierarchical clustering was applied to max-normalized trajectories of the 1000 most abundant clonotypes. Separately sequenced CD4+ and CD8+ repertoires were used to assign the CD4 or CD8 phenotype of responding clones. TCRdb's own reprocessing of the public reads used fastp at Q25 and MiXCR and kept productive beta chains. Merged by CDR3 protein, the rows form single entries marked with the most common genes and DNA. TCRdb, not the authors, supplied the V and J calls. This sample holds fewer than 700,000 distinct CDR3 sequences; roughly 21% were observed only once. The ten largest clones add up to approximately 8.4% of the sample.

The TCR sequence derives from an adult woman who had mild COVID-19 (a few samples of this study predate the infection). The sample titles of this study are shuffled in the database, so cell type and time point are left out; the donor was told from shared clones. Sequenced material: PBMCs or a T cell subset sorted from them (not recorded which). The receptor chain draws on TRBV7-9 and TRBJ2-7; a weak D assignment points to TRBD2 (6 bases agree). The CDR3 protein is CASSSSPGEQYF. The base sequence is TGTGCCAGCAGCTCTAGCCCGGGGGAACAGTACTTC.